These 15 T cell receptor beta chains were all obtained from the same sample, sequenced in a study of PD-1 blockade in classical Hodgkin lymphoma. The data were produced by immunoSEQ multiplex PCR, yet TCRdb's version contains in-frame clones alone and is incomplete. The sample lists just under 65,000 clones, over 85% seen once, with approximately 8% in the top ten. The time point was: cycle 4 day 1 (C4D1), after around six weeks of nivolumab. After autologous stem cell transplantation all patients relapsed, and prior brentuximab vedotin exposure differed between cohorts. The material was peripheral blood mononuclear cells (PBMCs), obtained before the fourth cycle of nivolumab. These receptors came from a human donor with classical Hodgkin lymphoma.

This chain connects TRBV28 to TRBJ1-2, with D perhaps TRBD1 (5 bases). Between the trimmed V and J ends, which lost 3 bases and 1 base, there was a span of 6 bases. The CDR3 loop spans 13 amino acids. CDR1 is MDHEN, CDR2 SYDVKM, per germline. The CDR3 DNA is TGTGCCAGCAGTTTGACAGATAACTATGGCTACACCTTC. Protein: CASSLTDNYGYTF.

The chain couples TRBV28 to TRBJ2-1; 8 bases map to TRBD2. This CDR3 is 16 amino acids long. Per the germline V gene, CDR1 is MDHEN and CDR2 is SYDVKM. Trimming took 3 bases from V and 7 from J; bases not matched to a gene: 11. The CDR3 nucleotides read TGTGCCAGCAGTTTGGGTAGGGGGACTAGGAGTAATGAGCAGTTCTTC. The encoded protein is CASSLGRGTRSNEQFF.

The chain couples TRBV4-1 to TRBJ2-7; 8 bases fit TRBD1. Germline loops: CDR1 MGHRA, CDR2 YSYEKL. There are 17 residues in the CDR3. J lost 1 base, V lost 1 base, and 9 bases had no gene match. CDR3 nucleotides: TGCGCCAGCAGCCAAGCCCCCCCGGACAGGGCGTCCTACGAGCAGTACTTC. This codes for CASSQAPPDRASYEQYF.

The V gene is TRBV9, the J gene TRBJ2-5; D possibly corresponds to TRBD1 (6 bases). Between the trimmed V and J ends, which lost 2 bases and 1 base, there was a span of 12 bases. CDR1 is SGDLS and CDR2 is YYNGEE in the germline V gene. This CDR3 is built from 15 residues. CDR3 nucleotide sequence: TGTGCCAGCAGCGTCAGGGGTTATGTCCAAGAGACCCAGTACTTC. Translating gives CASSVRGYVQETQYF.

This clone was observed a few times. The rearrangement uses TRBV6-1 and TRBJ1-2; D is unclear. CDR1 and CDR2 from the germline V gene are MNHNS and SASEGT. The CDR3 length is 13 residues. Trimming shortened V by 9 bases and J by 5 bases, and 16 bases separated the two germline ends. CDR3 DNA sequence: TGTGCCAGTGACAATGCCGTTGCGTATGGCTACACCTTC. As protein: CASDNAVAYGYTF.

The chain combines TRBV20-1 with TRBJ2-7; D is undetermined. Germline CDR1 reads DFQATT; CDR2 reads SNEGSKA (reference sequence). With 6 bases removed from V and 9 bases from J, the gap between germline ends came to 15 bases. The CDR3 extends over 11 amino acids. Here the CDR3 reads CSALIRSGQYF. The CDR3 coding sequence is TGCAGTGCCTTAATCCGGTCCGGGCAGTACTTC.

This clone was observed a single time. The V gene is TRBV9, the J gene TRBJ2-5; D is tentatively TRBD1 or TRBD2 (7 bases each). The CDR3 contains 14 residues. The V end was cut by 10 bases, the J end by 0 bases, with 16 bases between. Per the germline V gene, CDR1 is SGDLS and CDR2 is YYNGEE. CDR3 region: CAAAGGGHQETQYF. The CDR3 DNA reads TGTGCCGCAGCAGGGGGGGGGCACCAAGAGACCCAGTACTTC.

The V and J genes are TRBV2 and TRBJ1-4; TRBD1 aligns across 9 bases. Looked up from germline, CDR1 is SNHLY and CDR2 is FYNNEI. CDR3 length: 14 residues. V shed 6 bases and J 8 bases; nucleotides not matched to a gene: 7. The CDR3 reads CASSAGTGREKLFF. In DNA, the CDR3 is TGTGCCAGCAGCGCCGGGACAGGGCGCGAAAAACTGTTTTTT.

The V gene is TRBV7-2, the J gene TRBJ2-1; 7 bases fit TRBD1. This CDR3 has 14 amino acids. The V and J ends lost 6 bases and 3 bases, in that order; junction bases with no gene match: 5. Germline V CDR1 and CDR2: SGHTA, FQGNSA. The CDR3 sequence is CASSHRGRYNEQFF. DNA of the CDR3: TGTGCCAGCAGTCACAGGGGCCGCTACAATGAGCAGTTCTTC.

The CDR3 sequence is CASSGLGHNEQFF. CDR3 bases: TGTGCCAGTAGTGGGTTAGGGCACAATGAGCAGTTCTTC. The chain is built from TRBV19 and TRBJ2-1, with unresolved D. V lost 5 bases and J 5 bases, leaving 10 bases between the germline ends. The germline V gene encodes CDR1 LNHDA and CDR2 SQIVND (reference sequence). The CDR3 covers 13 residues.

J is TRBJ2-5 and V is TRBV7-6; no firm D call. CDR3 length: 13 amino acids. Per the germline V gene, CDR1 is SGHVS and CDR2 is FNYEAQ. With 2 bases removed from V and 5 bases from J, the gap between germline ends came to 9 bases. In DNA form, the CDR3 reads TGTGCCAGCAGCTTAATGGATCCCGAGACCCAGTACTTC. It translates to CASSLMDPETQYF. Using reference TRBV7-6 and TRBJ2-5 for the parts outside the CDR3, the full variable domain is GAGVSQSPRYKVTKRGQDVALRCDPISGHVSLYWYRQALGQGPEFLTYFNYEAQQDKSGLPNDRFSAERPEGSISTLTIQRTEQRDSAMYRCASSLMDPETQYFGPGTRLLVL.

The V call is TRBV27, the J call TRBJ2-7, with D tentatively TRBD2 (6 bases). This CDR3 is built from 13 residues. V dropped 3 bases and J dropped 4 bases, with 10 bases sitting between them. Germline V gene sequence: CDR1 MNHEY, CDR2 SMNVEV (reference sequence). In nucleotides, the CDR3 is TGTGCCAGCAGTTTTTCCGCGGGGTACGAGCAGTACTTC. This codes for CASSFSAGYEQYF.

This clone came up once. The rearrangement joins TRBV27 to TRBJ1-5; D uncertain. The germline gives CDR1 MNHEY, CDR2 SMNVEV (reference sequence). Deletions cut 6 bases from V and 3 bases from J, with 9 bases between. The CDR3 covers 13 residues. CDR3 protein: CASRGFPNQPQHF. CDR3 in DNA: TGTGCCAGCAGGGGGTTCCCCAATCAGCCCCAGCATTTT.

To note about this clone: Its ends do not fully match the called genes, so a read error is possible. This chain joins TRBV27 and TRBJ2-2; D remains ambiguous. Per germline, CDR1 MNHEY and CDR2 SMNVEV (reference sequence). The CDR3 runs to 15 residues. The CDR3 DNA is TGTGCCAGCAGTTTATTTACAGCGAATACCGGGGAGCTGTTTTTT. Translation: CASSLFTANTGELFF.

The CDR3 nucleotides are TGTGCCAGCAGTGTAGCGGGGGCCTACGAGCAGTACTTC. This gives the protein CASSVAGAYEQYF. The gene calls are TRBV14 and TRBJ2-7; TRBD2 matches 9 bases. The CDR3 runs to 13 residues. The germline V gene encodes CDR1 SGHDN and CDR2 FVKESK. Unmatched junction bases numbered 2, after V lost 6 bases and J lost 2 bases.